This TCR beta chain was captured in a study of cytomegalovirus exposure and HLA in healthy donors. For the study at large: An analysis done earlier identified 95 million to 140 million unique TCR beta sequences from around 180 million T cells.

This clone was observed a few times. The antigen remains undetermined. With 60 Vbeta and 13 Jbeta primers, the PCR was carried out. The repertoire was sequenced with immunoSEQ multiplex PCR; TCRdb's copy has only in-frame clones and lacks some. The data contain 100,000 to 120,000 clones, roughly 15% of them singletons. This CDR3 contains 15 residues. Trimming left V 1 base short and J 5 bases short, with 11 bases between. CDR1 and CDR2 from the germline V gene are LGHNA and YSLEER. General study results and limits: Cytomegalovirus association was assigned to more than 150 TCR beta chains.

This clonotype was sampled from a female donor in good health and CMV-seronegative. Input material: PBMCs. The chain combines TRBV4-3 with TRBJ1-4; D is undetermined. The CDR3: CASSQVGKRNEKLFF. CDR3 bases: TGCGCCAGCAGCCAAGTCGGCAAGAGGAATGAAAAACTGTTTTTT.